Included here is one T cell receptor (beta chain) sequence, with context. This entry is derived from a study of technical replicates of blood from a handful of donors. Germline trimming cut 7 bases from V and 3 bases from J; bases unmatched to any gene: 3. CDR1 and CDR2 (germline): MNHNY, SVGAGI (reference sequence). This CDR3 spans 14 amino acids. The protocol was immunoSEQ multiplex PCR, while the TCRdb copy is restricted to in-frame clones and leaves out a portion. The repertoire holds 70,000 to 95,000 clones, with 95% to 98% as singletons. V and J are TRBV6-6 and TRBJ2-1; TRBD2 agrees at 10 bases. What was sequenced was T cells isolated from PBMCs. This clonotype was sampled from a human donor in good health. CDR3 protein: CASTQREGYNEQFF. The CDR3, as DNA: TGTGCCAGCACCCAGCGGGAGGGCTACAATGAGCAGTTCTTC.